The 18 T cell receptor beta chains in this list originate from one sample, sequenced in a study of technical replicates of blood from four donors (dated by TCRdb to the late 2010s). Library preparation used the immunoSEQ multiplex PCR assay. This immuneACCESS table, as held by TCRdb, lists in-frame sequences with V and J called but not all clones. Of the missing ones, under half trace to an unresolved V gene in checked studies; the others have no known cause. The sample data list about 100,000 clones, and approximately 96% of these were observed just once. Of the sample, around 0.3% is held by the ten largest clones. The specimen sequenced was T cells isolated from PBMCs. These receptor sequences come from a human donor in good health.

The chain links TRBV27 to TRBJ2-2, with D possibly matching TRBD1 (6 bases). V was trimmed by 7 bases and J by 5 bases, leaving 14 bases between them. The CDR3 totals 14 residues. In germline, CDR1 is MNHEY, CDR2 SMNVEV (reference sequence). CDR3 loop: CASTGQILTGELFF. The DNA of the CDR3 is TGTGCCAGCACCGGACAGATACTTACCGGGGAGCTGTTTTTT.

The chain uses TRBV5-1 and TRBJ2-7, with 7 bases identical to TRBD1. This CDR3 is built from 14 residues. The V gene end was trimmed by 4 bases and the J gene end by 1 base; junction bases not matched to a gene: 5. CDR1 and CDR2 (germline): SGHRS, YFSETQ. The CDR3 protein is CASSRTGKSYEQYF. The CDR3 nucleotides are TGCGCCAGCAGCAGGACAGGCAAATCCTACGAGCAGTACTTC.

The chain employs TRBV6-5 and TRBJ2-5; D unresolved. The CDR3 is 14 residues long. V was shortened by 0 bases and J by 4 bases, with 9 bases between the two germline ends. From germline, CDR1 is MNHEY and CDR2 SVGAGI. CDR3 coding DNA: TGTGCCAGCAGTTACTCGATTTACAGAGAGACCCAGTACTTC. It yields the protein CASSYSIYRETQYF.

This chain connects TRBV5-1 to TRBJ2-7, with 7 bases identical to TRBD1. The CDR3 consists of 13 residues. V gave up 7 bases and J gave up 1 base; unmatched junction bases: 5. Germline loops: CDR1 SGHRS, CDR2 YFSETQ. DNA of the CDR3: TGCGCCAGCTTTGGGGACAGTTCCTACGAGCAGTACTTC. It yields the protein CASFGDSSYEQYF. The entire variable domain, with the rest obtained from reference TRBV5-1 and TRBJ2-7, is as follows: KAGVTQTPRYLIKTRGQQVTLSCSPISGHRSVSWYQQTPGQGLQFLFEYFSETQRNKGNFPGRFSGRQFSNSRSEMNVSTLELGDSALYLCASFGDSSYEQYFGPGTRLTVT.

The chain has TRBV11-3 and TRBJ2-7; 8 bases align to TRBD1. The V gene end was trimmed by 6 bases and the J gene end by 4 bases; junction bases not matched to a gene: 11. The length of the CDR3 is 15 residues. Germline-derived CDR1 and CDR2 are SGHNT and YENEEA. CDR3 amino acids: CASRRPGTGPYEQYF. CDR3 sequence (DNA): TGTGCCAGCAGAAGACCTGGGACAGGACCTTACGAGCAGTACTTC.

This chain links TRBV18 with TRBJ1-1; possibly TRBD1 for D (5 bases). Deletions cut 8 bases from V and 6 bases from J, with 7 bases between. The CDR3 has 10 residues. Germline CDR1 KGHSH, CDR2 LQKENI. CDR3 nucleotide sequence: TGTGCCAGCCGGGGGGCTGAAGCTTTCTTT. As protein: CASRGAEAFF.

This chain links TRBV6-6 with TRBJ1-2, with 11 bases fitting TRBD1. Germline lookup yields CDR1 MNHNY and CDR2 SVGAGI (reference sequence). The length of the CDR3 is 16 residues. The ends lost 2 bases at V and 7 bases at J; junction bases unmatched: 9. The CDR3: CASSYALGQGVFGYTF. The CDR3 bases are TGTGCCAGCAGTTACGCCTTGGGACAGGGGGTATTTGGCTACACCTTC.

This clone was counted a few times. The rearrangement joins TRBV30 to TRBJ1-1, with TRBD1 identical over 7 bases. CDR1 and CDR2 (germline): GTSNPN, SVGIG (reference sequence). Trimming removed 0 bases from V and 5 bases from J; junction bases left unmatched: 3. The CDR3 is made up of 13 amino acids. The CDR3 sequence is CAWSVPGGTEAFF. As DNA, the CDR3 is TGTGCCTGGAGTGTACCAGGGGGGACTGAAGCTTTCTTT.

The chain is built from TRBV2 and TRBJ2-2, with TRBD2 matching 8 bases. V dropped 6 bases and J dropped 7; count of bases not matched to a gene: 16. Per germline, CDR1 SNHLY and CDR2 FYNNEI. The CDR3 runs to 17 residues. The CDR3 loop is CASRRKAGTSEGGELFF. The CDR3 DNA sequence: TGTGCCAGCAGGCGGAAAGCCGGGACTAGTGAGGGCGGGGAGCTGTTTTTT.

Concerning this clone itself: Other DNA sequences in the sample encode the same CDR3. This chain uses TRBV11-2 with TRBJ1-1; 7 positions agree with TRBD1. This CDR3 has 15 amino acids. V trimming: 1 base; J trimming: 1 base; junction bases outside the gene matches: 3. Germline values: CDR1 SGHAT, CDR2 FQNNGV. The DNA of the CDR3 is TGTGCCAGCAGCTTAGGGGACAGAGGGAACACTGAAGCTTTCTTT. It encodes CASSLGDRGNTEAFF.

The V and J genes are TRBV2 and TRBJ2-5; unclear D gene. Germline CDR1 and CDR2: SNHLY and FYNNEI. Trimming took off 2 bases at V and 4 bases at J, with 14 bases between the two ends. This CDR3 spans 15 amino acids. The CDR3 protein is CASSESVVWRETQYF. DNA for the CDR3: TGTGCCAGCAGTGAAAGCGTGGTTTGGAGAGAGACCCAGTACTTC.

This sequence joins TRBV11-2 and TRBJ2-7; the D gene is possibly TRBD1 (6 bases). Germline V gene data show CDR1 as SGHAT and CDR2 as FQNNGV. V lost 4 bases to trimming and J lost 3 bases, with 13 bases between them. CDR3 length equals 14 residues. The CDR3 DNA reads TGTGCCAGCAGCTCCCCGGACAGAATCTACGAGCAGTACTTC. Translating it yields CASSSPDRIYEQYF.

The V gene is TRBV2, the J gene TRBJ1-3; D is perhaps TRBD1 (5 bases). Germline V CDR1 and CDR2: SNHLY, FYNNEI. V was clipped by 2 bases and J by 1 base, with 9 bases between them. The CDR3 totals 15 residues. CDR3 residues: CASSELAGSGNTIYF. CDR3 DNA sequence: TGTGCCAGCAGTGAACTTGCAGGGTCTGGAAACACCATATATTTT.

The V and J genes are TRBV27 and TRBJ2-2; tentatively, D is TRBD2 (6 bases). CDR3 length: 14 amino acids. The V gene lost 2 bases and the J gene lost 4 bases, with 8 bases spanning the gap. Germline V CDR1 and CDR2: MNHEY, SMNVEV (reference sequence). The CDR3 loop reads CASSLRTITGELFF. CDR3 DNA: TGTGCCAGCAGTTTAAGGACTATCACCGGGGAGCTGTTTTTT.

The rearrangement joins TRBV30 to TRBJ2-7, with D possibly matching TRBD2 (7 bases). Trimming removed 0 bases from V and 5 bases from J, with 11 bases in between. CDR3 size: 13 residues. Per the germline V gene, CDR1 is GTSNPN and CDR2 is SVGIG (reference sequence). The DNA for the CDR3 is TGTGCCTGGAGTGTACAGGGAGGGGACGAGCAGTACTTC. Residues: CAWSVQGGDEQYF.

The chain joins TRBV4-1 to TRBJ2-5; the D gene is possibly TRBD1 (6 bases). Per germline, CDR1 MGHRA and CDR2 YSYEKL. V shed 4 bases and J shed 1 base, with 10 bases lying between them. This CDR3 spans 14 amino acids. The CDR3 DNA follows: TGCGCCAGCAGCCCCCGGACAGTCCAAGAGACCCAGTACTTC. Its protein is CASSPRTVQETQYF.

The chain couples TRBV9 to TRBJ2-7, with D maybe TRBD2 (5 bases). The V and J ends lost 4 bases and 2 bases respectively, with 19 bases between them. Germline-derived CDR1 and CDR2 are SGDLS and YYNGEE. The CDR3 is 16 amino acids. The CDR3 nucleotides read TGTGCCAGCAGCCCCTATGCAACGGGGTCAACCTACGAGCAGTACTTC. Translated: CASSPYATGSTYEQYF.

This rearrangement joins TRBV29-1 to TRBJ1-2; 8 bases map to TRBD1. After removal of 6 bases from V and 12 bases from J, the junction contained 12 bases not matched to a gene. CDR1 and CDR2 from the germline V gene are SQVTM and ANQGSEA. This CDR3 is 12 amino acids long. The DNA of the CDR3 is TGCAGCGTGGACAGGGACCCCTCAGAGGACACCTTC. Its protein is CSVDRDPSEDTF. Combining the CDR3 with reference TRBV29-1 and TRBJ1-2 gives the whole variable domain SAVISQKPSRDICQRGTSLTIQCQVDSQVTMMFWYRQQPGQSLTLIATANQGSEATYESGFVIDKFPISRPNLTFSTLTVSNMSPEDSSIYLCSVDRDPSEDTFGSGTRLTVV.